The 18 T cell receptor beta chains listed next were all sequenced from one sample in a study of blood T cell repertoires in COVID-19. Repertoires were generated with immunoSEQ multiplex PCR, while TCRdb's copy carries only in-frame clones and drops some. The sample contains 200,000 to 300,000 clones, roughly 86% of which appear only once. The sequenced sample was PBMCs or T cells enriched from blood (not recorded which). These receptors all come from a woman in her thirties or forties with acute COVID-19.

This chain uses TRBV29-1 with TRBJ1-1, with D perhaps matching TRBD1 (5 bases). The CDR3 is made up of 14 amino acids. Trimming cost V 1 base and J 4 bases, with 13 bases left between them. Per germline, CDR1 SQVTM and CDR2 ANQGSEA. This chain's CDR3 is CSVEVAGKGTEAFF. CDR3 DNA sequence: TGCAGCGTTGAAGTGGCAGGGAAGGGCACTGAAGCTTTCTTT.

This clone was picked up a small number of times. The chain couples TRBV15 to TRBJ2-5, with 13 nucleotides matching TRBD2. Looked up from germline, CDR1 is LNHNV and CDR2 is YYDKDF (reference sequence). CDR3 length equals 18 residues. Trimming took 0 bases from V and 5 from J; bases not matched to a gene: 9. The CDR3 nucleotides read TGTGCCACCAGCAGAGATCCAACTAGCGGGAGGGCCCTCGAGACCCAGTACTTC. This encodes CATSRDPTSGRALETQYF.

V and J are TRBV9 and TRBJ2-2, with 7 positions matching TRBD2. Germline CDR1 reads SGDLS; CDR2 reads YYNGEE. The CDR3 is 16 residues long. V shed 0 bases and J 4 bases; nucleotides not matched to a gene: 6. The CDR3 region has the DNA TGTGCCAGCAGCGTAGCTTTTGGGGGGGTCACCGGGGAGCTGTTTTTT. It codes for CASSVAFGGVTGELFF.

This chain joins TRBV19 and TRBJ2-3, with 8 bases lining up with TRBD2. The CDR3 spans 13 residues. Per the germline V gene, CDR1 is LNHDA and CDR2 is SQIVND (reference sequence). With V trimmed by 5 bases and J by 6 bases, 4 bases remained unmatched. CDR3 in DNA: TGTGCCAGTAGTTCCTCTAGCGGGGATACGCAGTATTTT. Residues: CASSSSSGDTQYF. Complete variable domain (other parts from reference TRBV19 and TRBJ2-3): DGGITQSPKYLFRKEGQNVTLSCEQNLNHDAMYWYRQDPGQGLRLIYYSQIVNDFQKGDIAEGYSVSREKKESFPLTVTSAQKNPTAFYLCASSSSSGDTQYFGPGTRLTVL.

This clone was counted only a few times. The chain joins TRBV7-9 to TRBJ1-3; D not resolved. The CDR3 is 14 residues long. Germline CDR1 reads SEHNR; CDR2 reads FQNEAQ (reference sequence). Trimming stripped 1 base from V and 0 bases from J, with 4 bases between. The CDR3 sequence: CASSLDSSGNTIYF. In DNA, the CDR3 is TGTGCCAGCAGCTTAGACAGCTCTGGAAACACCATATATTTT.

This clone has a single count. The rearrangement links TRBV3-1 (or the pseudogene TRBV3-2) to TRBJ2-6; 10 bases fit TRBD2. Germline values: CDR1 LGHDT, CDR2 YNNKEL (reference sequence). The trim removed 2 bases at V and 0 bases at J, leaving 4 bases unmatched. This CDR3 has 18 amino acids. CDR3 region: CASSQISGRASGANVLTF. CDR3 bases: TGTGCCAGCAGCCAAATAAGCGGGAGGGCCTCTGGGGCCAACGTCCTGACTTTC.

This clone was picked up many times. This rearrangement joins TRBV11-2 to TRBJ1-1, with D uncertain. CDR1 and CDR2 from the germline V gene are SGHAT and FQNNGV. The CDR3 loop spans 12 amino acids. V was cut by 3 bases and J by 3 bases, with 5 bases left in between. The CDR3 nucleotides are TGTGCCAGCAGCTTCGGGGACACTGAAGCTTTCTTT. Encoded protein: CASSFGDTEAFF.

The chain combines TRBV6-5 with TRBJ1-2; 8 bases line up with TRBD1. CDR3 length: 14 amino acids. V lost 2 bases, J lost 8 bases, and 7 bases stayed unmatched. Germline V gives CDR1 MNHEY, CDR2 SVGAGI. In DNA form, the CDR3 reads TGTGCCAGCAGTTACCAGGACAGGGCGAGAGGCTACACCTTC. This encodes CASSYQDRARGYTF.

This clone has only one observation. The chain is built from TRBV12-5 and TRBJ2-7; the D gene is possibly TRBD1 (6 bases). The germline gives CDR1 LGHNT, CDR2 FRNRAP. The CDR3 is 12 amino acids. V lost 6 bases to trimming and J lost 3 bases, with 9 bases between them. The CDR3, as DNA: TGTGCTAGTGGCCTCAGGGGCTACGAGCAGTACTTC. It is translated as CASGLRGYEQYF.

This clone was observed once. The V and J genes are TRBV14 and TRBJ2-3; 7 nucleotides match TRBD1. Germline trimming cut 4 bases from V and 3 bases from J; bases unmatched to any gene: 10. This CDR3 has 16 residues. Germline-derived CDR1 and CDR2 are SGHDN and FVKESK. The chain's CDR3 is CASSRTPGGRTDTQYF. CDR3 DNA: TGTGCCAGCAGCCGGACGCCAGGGGGAAGGACAGATACGCAGTATTTT.

The rearrangement uses TRBV18 and TRBJ2-3, with a tentative D call TRBD1 (7 bases). There are 17 residues in the CDR3. CDR1 is KGHSH and CDR2 is LQKENI in the germline V gene. V dropped 2 bases and J dropped 4 bases, with 19 bases sitting between them. CDR3 protein: CASSPLRTTGRPDTQYF. CDR3 nucleotides: TGTGCCAGCTCACCATTAAGGACGACAGGGAGGCCAGATACGCAGTATTTT.

This clone showed up many times. The sample contains more than one DNA sequence encoding this CDR3. The V gene is TRBV13, the J gene TRBJ2-5, with 10 nucleotides matching TRBD2. The trim removed 0 bases at V and 2 bases at J, leaving 3 bases unmatched. The germline CDR1 and CDR2 sequences are PRHDT and FYEKMQ (reference sequence). The CDR3 consists of 16 residues. CDR3 in amino acids: CASSLGLAGGQETQYF. CDR3 bases: TGTGCCAGCAGCTTAGGATTAGCGGGAGGACAAGAGACCCAGTACTTC.

The chain joins TRBV2 to TRBJ2-5; D is possibly TRBD1 (5 bases). The CDR3 totals 12 residues. In germline, CDR1 is SNHLY, CDR2 FYNNEI. The germline V and J ends were trimmed by 6 bases and 5 bases, with 10 bases remaining between them. The CDR3 nucleotides are TGTGCCAGCAGGGGGCCGTTTGAGACCCAGTACTTC. Translated, it gives CASRGPFETQYF.

V and J are TRBV7-2 and TRBJ2-6, with D maybe TRBD2 (6 bases). Trimming removed 4 bases at V and 1 base at J, with 14 bases between. CDR3 length: 17 residues. Germline V gene sequence: CDR1 SGHTA, CDR2 FQGNSA. The CDR3: CASSYREPLSGANVLTF. The CDR3 DNA follows: TGTGCCAGCAGCTACCGGGAGCCCTTATCTGGGGCCAACGTCCTGACTTTC.

Details on this clone: Within the sample, other DNA sequences also encode this same CDR3. This chain uses TRBV2 with TRBJ1-2; TRBD1 aligns across 8 bases. Germline CDR1 reads SNHLY; CDR2 reads FYNNEI. The CDR3 is 14 amino acids. J was trimmed by 4 bases and V by 3 bases; bases with no gene match: 4. The CDR3 sequence: CASSDGQGGYGYTF. For the CDR3, the DNA is TGTGCCAGCAGTGACGGACAGGGCGGCTATGGCTACACCTTC.

The chain carries TRBV19 and TRBJ2-2; TRBD2 agrees at 13 bases. The CDR3 consists of 16 residues. The junction had 4 bases not matched to a gene; V was cut back by 5 bases and J by 4 bases. Per germline, CDR1 LNHDA and CDR2 SQIVND (reference sequence). For the CDR3, the DNA is TGTGCCAGTAGTCCGGGACTAGCGGGAAGCACCGGGGAGCTGTTTTTT. This gives the protein CASSPGLAGSTGELFF.

This clone was observed many times. The chain is built from TRBV18 and TRBJ1-1; tentative D call: TRBD1 (6 bases). The CDR3 extends over 14 amino acids. Trimming removed 6 bases from V and 1 base from J, with 12 bases in between. The V gene's germline CDR1 is KGHSH and CDR2 LQKENI. The CDR3 protein is CASSPNRENTEAFF. The DNA for the CDR3 is TGTGCCAGCTCGCCGAACAGGGAGAACACTGAAGCTTTCTTT. Looking up the rest from reference TRBV18 and TRBJ1-1 gives the full variable domain: NAGVMQNPRHLVRRRGQEARLRCSPMKGHSHVYWYRQLPEEGLKFMVYLQKENIIDESGMPKERFSAEFPKEGPSILRIQQVVRGDSAAYFCASSPNRENTEAFFGQGTRLTVV.

The chain links TRBV24-1 to TRBJ1-2; 8 bases are a match to TRBD1. V gave up 5 bases and J gave up 4 bases; unmatched junction bases: 2. This CDR3 is 13 amino acids long. CDR1 and CDR2 from the germline V gene are KGHDR and SFDVKD. The CDR3 nucleotides are TGTGCCACCAGTGCCGGGACAGGCTATGGCTACACCTTC. Translation gives CATSAGTGYGYTF.